This T cell receptor beta chain was observed in a study of blood T cell repertoires in COVID-19. Background on the study: Specimens from acute and convalescent COVID-19 originated in the United States, Italy and Spain.

Using immunoSEQ multiplex PCR, the repertoire was profiled, and TCRdb retains in-frame clones only, with some absent. The repertoire consists of 70,000 to 95,000 clones, with approximately 78% occurring once and the leading ten covering just over 20%. The CDR3 contains 15 residues. V shed 3 bases and J shed 7 bases, with 16 bases lying between them. Per germline, CDR1 SGDLS and CDR2 YYNGEE. The gene calls are TRBV9 and TRBJ1-4, with a possible D match to TRBD1 (5 bases). Sequenced material: peripheral blood. The clonotype originates from a human donor in a cohort sampled during active COVID-19. The CDR3 coding sequence is TGTGCCAGCAGCGGCCAGGGCAGGGTCGGTGAAAAACTGTTTTTT. Its protein is CASSGQGRVGEKLFF.